These 11 T cell receptor beta chains share one sample of origin, sequenced in a study of shared clonotypes between healthy human individuals. Produced via immunoSEQ multiplex PCR; TCRdb's table is partial and in-frame only. The sample holds roughly 500,000 clones, around 96% seen once. The sequencing input was naive CD4+ T cells sorted from blood. Indicated subset: CD45RA+ positively selected. Every receptor here comes from a woman in her thirties in good health.

The genes are TRBV4-1 and TRBJ2-5, with TRBD1 as a possible D gene (6 bases). The DNA end favors TRBJ2-7, so the J call may be wrong. CDR3 length: 14 residues. Germline-derived CDR1 and CDR2 are MGHRA and YSYEKL. The CDR3 DNA follows: TGCGCCAGCAGCCAAGATACAGGGCACTACGAGCAGTACTTC. Translating it yields CASSQDTGHYEQYF.

This chain connects TRBV7-2 to TRBJ1-5; D is unclear. CDR3 length: 13 amino acids. The ends were cut back, 1 base at V and 5 bases at J, with 6 bases in the middle. Germline CDR1 and CDR2: SGHTA and FQGNSA. The CDR3 bases are TGTGCCAGCAGCTTAGGAATGTATCAGCCCCAGCATTTT. This sequence encodes CASSLGMYQPQHF.

The chain has TRBV23-1 and TRBJ1-5; D perhaps matches TRBD1 (5 bases). TRBV23-1 is treated as an ORF (open reading frame) with a function not yet certain. V was cut by 2 bases and J by 7 bases, with 15 bases left in between. There are 15 residues in the CDR3. CDR3 amino acids: CASSQQGEEGQPQHF. The CDR3 DNA reads TGCGCCAGCAGTCAACAGGGCGAAGAGGGACAGCCCCAGCATTTT.

This clone was counted a single time. The chain links TRBV28 to TRBJ1-5, with D perhaps matching TRBD1 (5 bases). The CDR3 contains 15 residues. V lost 9 bases to trimming and J lost 5 bases, with 20 bases between them. Germline V gives CDR1 MDHEN, CDR2 SYDVKM. CDR3 sequence (DNA): TGTGCCAGTGGGGGGGAGAGCACCAGGGATCAGCCCCAGCATTTT. Amino acid sequence: CASGGESTRDQPQHF.

This clone was recorded only once. The rearrangement uses TRBV5-1 and TRBJ2-7; TRBD2 matches 9 bases. After removal of 0 bases from V and 2 bases from J, the junction contained 6 bases not matched to a gene. This CDR3 has 16 amino acids. CDR1 and CDR2 (germline): SGHRS, YFSETQ. CDR3 in amino acids: CASSLEMVAGAYEQYF. Here the CDR3 DNA reads TGCGCCAGCAGCTTGGAAATGGTAGCGGGAGCCTACGAGCAGTACTTC.

The chain has TRBV7-2 and TRBJ2-5; 8 bases match TRBD2. Matching the DNA end better, TRBJ2-7 makes the J call doubtful. Germline V CDR1 and CDR2: SGHTA, FQGNSA. The CDR3 totals 15 residues. CDR3 residues: CASSLGAGGSYEQYF. The CDR3 DNA follows: TGTGCCAGCAGCTTAGGGGCGGGAGGTAGCTACGAGCAGTACTTC.

The CDR3 bases are TGTGCCAGCAGAAGGACACCGAACACTGAAGCTTTCTTT. It specifies CASRRTPNTEAFF. V gene TRBV6-1 combines with J gene TRBJ1-1, with D possibly matching TRBD1 (5 bases). The V end lost 6 bases, the J end lost 1 base, and 9 bases lay between the germline ends. Germline V gene sequence: CDR1 MNHNS, CDR2 SASEGT. The CDR3 is 13 amino acids.

This chain connects TRBV30 to TRBJ1-2; D is unclear. This CDR3 has 13 amino acids. Germline values: CDR1 GTSNPN, CDR2 SVGIG (reference sequence). Trimming stripped 2 bases from V and 11 bases from J, with 18 bases between. The DNA of the CDR3 is TGTGCCTGGAGTCTTCGGACGGGCCTACGGTACACCTTC. This translates into CAWSLRTGLRYTF.

The rearrangement uses TRBV5-5 and TRBJ2-7; weak D call: TRBD2 (5 bases). Germline CDR1 reads SGHKS; CDR2 reads YYEKEE (reference sequence). The CDR3 spans 16 residues. Trimming took 2 bases from V and 0 from J, leaving 15 bases between them. DNA of the CDR3: TGTGCCAGCAGCTTCCGACTATCGGGCCTCTCCTACGAGCAGTACTTC. Translated, it gives CASSFRLSGLSYEQYF.

Concerning this clone itself: One end of the junction varies from germline; a read error may be responsible. The chain carries TRBV30 and TRBJ1-3, with D maybe TRBD1 (6 bases). Per germline, CDR1 GTSNPN and CDR2 SVGIG (reference sequence). The CDR3 runs 11 residues. This chain's CDR3 is CAWSLGQSPVF. DNA for the CDR3: TGTGCCTGGAGCCTCGGACAGTCTCCGGTGTTC.

The chain combines TRBV5-1 with TRBJ2-5; D ambiguous. V lost 4 bases and J 3 bases, leaving 10 bases between the germline ends. Looked up from germline, CDR1 is SGHRS and CDR2 is YFSETQ. This CDR3 spans 13 amino acids. The CDR3 sequence is CASSLTVKETQYF. CDR3 DNA: TGCGCCAGCAGCCTGACGGTGAAAGAGACCCAGTACTTC.